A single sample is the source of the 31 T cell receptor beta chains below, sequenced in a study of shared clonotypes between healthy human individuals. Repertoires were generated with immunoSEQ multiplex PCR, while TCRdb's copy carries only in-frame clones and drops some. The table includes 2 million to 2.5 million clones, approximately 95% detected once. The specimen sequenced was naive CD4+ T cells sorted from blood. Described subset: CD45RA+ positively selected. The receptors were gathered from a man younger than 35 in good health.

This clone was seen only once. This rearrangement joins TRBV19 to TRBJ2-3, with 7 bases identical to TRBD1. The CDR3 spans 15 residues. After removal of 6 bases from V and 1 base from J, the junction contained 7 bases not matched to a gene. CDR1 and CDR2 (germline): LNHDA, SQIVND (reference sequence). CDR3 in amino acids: CASRPRTGGTDTQYF. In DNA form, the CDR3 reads TGTGCCAGTAGACCTAGGACAGGCGGCACAGATACGCAGTATTTT. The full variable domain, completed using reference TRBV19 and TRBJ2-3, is DGGITQSPKYLFRKEGQNVTLSCEQNLNHDAMYWYRQDPGQGLRLIYYSQIVNDFQKGDIAEGYSVSREKKESFPLTVTSAQKNPTAFYLCASRPRTGGTDTQYFGPGTRLTVL.

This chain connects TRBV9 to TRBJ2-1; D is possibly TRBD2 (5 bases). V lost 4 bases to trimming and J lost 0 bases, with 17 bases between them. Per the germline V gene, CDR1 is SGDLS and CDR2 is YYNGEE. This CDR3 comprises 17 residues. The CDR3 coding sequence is TGTGCCAGCAGCACCGGGGAACAGCCTGTCTCCTACAATGAGCAGTTCTTC. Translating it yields CASSTGEQPVSYNEQFF.

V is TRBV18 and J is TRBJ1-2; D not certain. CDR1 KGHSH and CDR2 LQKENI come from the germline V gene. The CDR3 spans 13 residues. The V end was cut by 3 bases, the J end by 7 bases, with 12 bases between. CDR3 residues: CASSPVDTGGYTF. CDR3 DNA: TGTGCCAGCTCACCTGTAGATACCGGTGGCTACACCTTC.

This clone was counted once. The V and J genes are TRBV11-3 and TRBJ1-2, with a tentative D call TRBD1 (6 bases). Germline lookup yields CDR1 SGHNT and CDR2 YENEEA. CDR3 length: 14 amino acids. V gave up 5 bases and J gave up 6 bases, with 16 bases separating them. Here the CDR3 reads CASSPINRVNGYTF. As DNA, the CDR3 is TGTGCCAGCAGCCCCATAAACAGGGTCAATGGCTACACCTTC. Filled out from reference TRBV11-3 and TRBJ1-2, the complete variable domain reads EAGVVQSPRYKIIEKKQPVAFWCNPISGHNTLYWYLQNLGQGPELLIRYENEEAVDDSQLPKDRFSAERLKGVDSTLKIQPAELGDSAVYLCASSPINRVNGYTFGSGTRLTVV.

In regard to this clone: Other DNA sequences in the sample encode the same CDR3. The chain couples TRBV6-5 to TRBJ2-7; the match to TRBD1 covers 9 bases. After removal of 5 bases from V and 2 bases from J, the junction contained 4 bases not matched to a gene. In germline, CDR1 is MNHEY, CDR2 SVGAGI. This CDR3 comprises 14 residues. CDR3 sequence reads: CASSRGQGTYEQYF. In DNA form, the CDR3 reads TGTGCCAGCAGTCGTGGACAGGGGACCTACGAGCAGTACTTC.

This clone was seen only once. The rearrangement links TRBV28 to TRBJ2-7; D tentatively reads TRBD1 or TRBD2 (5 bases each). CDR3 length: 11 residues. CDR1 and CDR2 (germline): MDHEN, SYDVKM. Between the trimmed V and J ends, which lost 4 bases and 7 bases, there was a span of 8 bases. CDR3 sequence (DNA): TGTGCCAGCAGTTCTTGGGGGGAGCAGTACTTC. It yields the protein CASSSWGEQYF.

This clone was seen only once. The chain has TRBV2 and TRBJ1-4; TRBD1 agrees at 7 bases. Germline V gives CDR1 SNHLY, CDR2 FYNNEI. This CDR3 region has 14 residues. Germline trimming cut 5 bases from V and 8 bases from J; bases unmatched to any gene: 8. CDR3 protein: CASSPDKGGEKLFF. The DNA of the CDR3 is TGTGCCAGCAGTCCGGACAAAGGGGGCGAAAAACTGTTTTTT.

The CDR3 protein is CASSPLAGAGTGELFF. CDR3 coding DNA: TGCGCCAGCAGCCCACTAGCGGGGGCGGGCACCGGGGAGCTGTTTTTT. V gene TRBV4-1 combines with J gene TRBJ2-2; 11 nucleotides align to TRBD2. Germline assignment: CDR1 MGHRA and CDR2 YSYEKL. CDR3 length equals 16 residues. J gave up 4 bases and V 4 bases, and 5 bases lay outside the gene matches.

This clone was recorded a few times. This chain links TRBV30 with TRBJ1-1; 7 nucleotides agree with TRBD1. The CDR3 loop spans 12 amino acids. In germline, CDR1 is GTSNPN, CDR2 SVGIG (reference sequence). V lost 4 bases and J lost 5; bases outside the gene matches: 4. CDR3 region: CAWTPQGTEAFF. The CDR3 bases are TGTGCCTGGACTCCACAGGGGACTGAAGCTTTCTTT. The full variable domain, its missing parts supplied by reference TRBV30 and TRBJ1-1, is SQTIHQWPATLVQPVGSPLSLECTVEGTSNPNLYWYRQAAGRGLQLLFYSVGIGQISSEVPQNLSASRPQDRQFILSSKKLLLSDSGFYLCAWTPQGTEAFFGQGTRLTVV.

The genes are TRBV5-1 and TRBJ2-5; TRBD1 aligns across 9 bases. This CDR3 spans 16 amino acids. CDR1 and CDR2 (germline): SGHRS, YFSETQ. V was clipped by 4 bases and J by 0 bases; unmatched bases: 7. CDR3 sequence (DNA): TGCGCCAGCAGCCTGGACAGGGGTATCTACCAAGAGACCCAGTACTTC. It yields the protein CASSLDRGIYQETQYF. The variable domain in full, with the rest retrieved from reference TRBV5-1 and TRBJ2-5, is KAGVTQTPRYLIKTRGQQVTLSCSPISGHRSVSWYQQTPGQGLQFLFEYFSETQRNKGNFPGRFSGRQFSNSRSEMNVSTLELGDSALYLCASSLDRGIYQETQYFGPGTRLLVL.

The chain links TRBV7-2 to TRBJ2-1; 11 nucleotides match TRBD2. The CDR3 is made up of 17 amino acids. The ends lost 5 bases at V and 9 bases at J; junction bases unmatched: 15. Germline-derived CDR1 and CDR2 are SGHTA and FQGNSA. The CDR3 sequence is CASSRGVSGRGSSEQFF. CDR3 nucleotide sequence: TGTGCCAGCAGCCGCGGCGTTAGCGGGAGGGGTTCGAGTGAGCAGTTCTTC.

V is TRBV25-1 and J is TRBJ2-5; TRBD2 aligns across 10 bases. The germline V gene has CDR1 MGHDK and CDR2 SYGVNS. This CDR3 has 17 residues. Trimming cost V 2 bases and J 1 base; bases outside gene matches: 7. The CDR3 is CASSEGRLAGAQETQYF. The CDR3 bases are TGTGCCAGCAGTGAAGGTCGGCTAGCGGGAGCCCAAGAGACCCAGTACTTC.

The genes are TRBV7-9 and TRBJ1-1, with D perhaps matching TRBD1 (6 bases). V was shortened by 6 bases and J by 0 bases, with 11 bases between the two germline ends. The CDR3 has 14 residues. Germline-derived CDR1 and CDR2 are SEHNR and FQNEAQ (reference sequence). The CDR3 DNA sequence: TGTGCCAGCAGGGAAACAGGGTTGAACACTGAAGCTTTCTTT. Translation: CASRETGLNTEAFF.

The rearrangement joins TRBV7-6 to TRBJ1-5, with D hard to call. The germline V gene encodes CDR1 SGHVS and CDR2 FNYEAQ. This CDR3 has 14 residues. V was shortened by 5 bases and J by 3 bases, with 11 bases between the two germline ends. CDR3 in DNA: TGTGCCAGCAGCCCTGAGGGTTCCAATCAGCCCCAGCATTTT. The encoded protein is CASSPEGSNQPQHF.

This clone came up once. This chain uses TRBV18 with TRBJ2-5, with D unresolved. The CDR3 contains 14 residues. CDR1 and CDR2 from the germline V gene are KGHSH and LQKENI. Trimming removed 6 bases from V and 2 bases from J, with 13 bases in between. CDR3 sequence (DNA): TGTGCCAGCTCCCAAGGGCTGGCTCAAGAGACCCAGTACTTC. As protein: CASSQGLAQETQYF. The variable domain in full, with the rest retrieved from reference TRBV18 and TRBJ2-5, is NAGVMQNPRHLVRRRGQEARLRCSPMKGHSHVYWYRQLPEEGLKFMVYLQKENIIDESGMPKERFSAEFPKEGPSILRIQQVVRGDSAAYFCASSQGLAQETQYFGPGTRLLVL.

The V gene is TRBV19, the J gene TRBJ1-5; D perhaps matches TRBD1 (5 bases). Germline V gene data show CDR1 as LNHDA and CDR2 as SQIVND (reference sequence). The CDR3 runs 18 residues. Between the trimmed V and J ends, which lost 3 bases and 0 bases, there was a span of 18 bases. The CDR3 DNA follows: TGTGCCAGTAGTATGGGTGGTGGCAGGGTATATAGCAATCAGCCCCAGCATTTT. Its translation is CASSMGGGRVYSNQPQHF.

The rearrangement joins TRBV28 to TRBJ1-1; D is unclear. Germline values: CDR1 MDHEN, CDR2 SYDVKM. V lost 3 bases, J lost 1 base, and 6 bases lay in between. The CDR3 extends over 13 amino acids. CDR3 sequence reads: CASSFWGNTEAFF. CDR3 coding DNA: TGTGCCAGCAGTTTTTGGGGGAACACTGAAGCTTTCTTT. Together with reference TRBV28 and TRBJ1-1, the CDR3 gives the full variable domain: DVKVTQSSRYLVKRTGEKVFLECVQDMDHENMFWYRQDPGLGLRLIYFSYDVKMKEKGDIPEGYSVSREKKERFSLILESASTNQTSMYLCASSFWGNTEAFFGQGTRLTVV.

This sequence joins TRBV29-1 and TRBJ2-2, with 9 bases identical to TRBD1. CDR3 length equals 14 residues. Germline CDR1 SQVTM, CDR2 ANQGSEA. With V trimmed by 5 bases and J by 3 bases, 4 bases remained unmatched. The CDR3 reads CSVPGQGYTGELFF. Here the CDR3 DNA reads TGCAGCGTTCCGGGACAGGGATACACCGGGGAGCTGTTTTTT.

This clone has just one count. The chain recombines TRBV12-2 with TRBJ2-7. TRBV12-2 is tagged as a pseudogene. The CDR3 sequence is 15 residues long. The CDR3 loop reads CASRRTGTCLYEQYF. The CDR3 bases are TGTGCAAGTCGACGTACCGGGACCTGCCTCTACGAGCAGTACTTC.

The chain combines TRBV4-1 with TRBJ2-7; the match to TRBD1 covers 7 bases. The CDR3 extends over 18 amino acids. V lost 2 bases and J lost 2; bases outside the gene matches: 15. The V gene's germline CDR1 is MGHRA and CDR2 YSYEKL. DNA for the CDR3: TGCGCCAGCAGCCAAAGCCGAGGGCAGGGGGTCGGCACCTACGAGCAGTACTTC. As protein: CASSQSRGQGVGTYEQYF.

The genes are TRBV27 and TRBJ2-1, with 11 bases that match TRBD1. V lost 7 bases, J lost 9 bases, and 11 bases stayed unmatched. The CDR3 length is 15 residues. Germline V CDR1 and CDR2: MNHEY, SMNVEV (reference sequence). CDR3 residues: CASTADRGHPGEQFF. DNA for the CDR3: TGTGCCAGCACCGCGGACAGGGGGCATCCGGGTGAGCAGTTCTTC.

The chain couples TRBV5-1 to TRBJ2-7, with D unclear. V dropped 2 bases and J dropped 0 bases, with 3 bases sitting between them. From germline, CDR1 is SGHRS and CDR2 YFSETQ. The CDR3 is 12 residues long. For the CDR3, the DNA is TGCGCCAGCAGCTTTGGCTCCTACGAGCAGTACTTC. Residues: CASSFGSYEQYF.

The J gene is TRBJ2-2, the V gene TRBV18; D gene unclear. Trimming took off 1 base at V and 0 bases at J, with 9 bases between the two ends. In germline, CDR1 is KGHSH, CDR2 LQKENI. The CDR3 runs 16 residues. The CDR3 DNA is TGTGCCAGCTCACCACAGGCTAATACGAACACCGGGGAGCTGTTTTTT. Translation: CASSPQANTNTGELFF.

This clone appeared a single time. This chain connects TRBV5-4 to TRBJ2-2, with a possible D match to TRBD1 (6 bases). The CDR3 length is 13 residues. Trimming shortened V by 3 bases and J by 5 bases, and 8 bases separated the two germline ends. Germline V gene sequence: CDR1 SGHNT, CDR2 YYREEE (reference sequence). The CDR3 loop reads CASSSQGTGELFF. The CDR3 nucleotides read TGTGCCAGCAGCTCACAGGGAACCGGGGAGCTGTTTTTT.

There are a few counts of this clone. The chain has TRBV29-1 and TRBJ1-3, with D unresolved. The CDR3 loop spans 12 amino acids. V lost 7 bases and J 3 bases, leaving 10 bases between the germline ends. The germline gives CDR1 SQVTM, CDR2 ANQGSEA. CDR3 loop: CSANGVGNTIYF. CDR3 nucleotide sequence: TGCAGCGCCAACGGGGTTGGAAACACCATATATTTT.

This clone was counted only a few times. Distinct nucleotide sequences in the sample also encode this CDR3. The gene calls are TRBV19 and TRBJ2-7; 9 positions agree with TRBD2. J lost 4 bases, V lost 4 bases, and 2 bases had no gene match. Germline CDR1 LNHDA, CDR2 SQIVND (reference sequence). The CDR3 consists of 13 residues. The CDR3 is CASSTAGGYEQYF. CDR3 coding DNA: TGTGCCAGTAGTACCGCGGGGGGGTACGAGCAGTACTTC.

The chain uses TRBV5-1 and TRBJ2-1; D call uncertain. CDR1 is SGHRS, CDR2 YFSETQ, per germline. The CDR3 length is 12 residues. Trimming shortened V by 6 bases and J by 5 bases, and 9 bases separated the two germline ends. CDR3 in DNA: TGCGCCAGCATCGGACCTCACAATGAGCAGTTCTTC. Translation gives CASIGPHNEQFF. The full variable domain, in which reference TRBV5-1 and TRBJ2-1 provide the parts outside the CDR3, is KAGVTQTPRYLIKTRGQQVTLSCSPISGHRSVSWYQQTPGQGLQFLFEYFSETQRNKGNFPGRFSGRQFSNSRSEMNVSTLELGDSALYLCASIGPHNEQFFGPGTRLTVL.

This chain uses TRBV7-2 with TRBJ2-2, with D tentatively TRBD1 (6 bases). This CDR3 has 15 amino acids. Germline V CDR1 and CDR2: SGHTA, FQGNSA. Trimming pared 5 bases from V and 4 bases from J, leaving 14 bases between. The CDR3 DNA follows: TGTGCCAGCAGCGAGGAGACAGGTTCCACCGGGGAGCTGTTTTTT. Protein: CASSEETGSTGELFF. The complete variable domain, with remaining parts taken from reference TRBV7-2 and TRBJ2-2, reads GAGVSQSPSNKVTEKGKDVELRCDPISGHTALYWYRQSLGQGLEFLIYFQGNSAPDKSGLPSDRFSAERTGGSVSTLTIQRTQQEDSAVYLCASSEETGSTGELFFGEGSRLTVL.

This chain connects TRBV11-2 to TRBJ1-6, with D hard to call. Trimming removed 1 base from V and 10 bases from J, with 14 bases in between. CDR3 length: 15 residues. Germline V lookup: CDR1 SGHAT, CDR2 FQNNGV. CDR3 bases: TGTGCCAGCAGCTTAGCTGAGGGAACCTCGTCACCCCTCCACTTT. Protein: CASSLAEGTSSPLHF.

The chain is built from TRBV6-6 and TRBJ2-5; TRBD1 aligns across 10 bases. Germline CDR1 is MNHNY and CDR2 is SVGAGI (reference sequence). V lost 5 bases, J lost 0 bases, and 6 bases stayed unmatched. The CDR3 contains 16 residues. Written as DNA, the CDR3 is TGTGCCAGCAGTAATGCCGGGACAGGGGACCAAGAGACCCAGTACTTC. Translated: CASSNAGTGDQETQYF.

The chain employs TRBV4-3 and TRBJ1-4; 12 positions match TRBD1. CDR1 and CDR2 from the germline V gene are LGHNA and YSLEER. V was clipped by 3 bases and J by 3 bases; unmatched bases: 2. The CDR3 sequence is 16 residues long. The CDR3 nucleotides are TGCGCCAGCAGCCAGGGACAGGGGGCAGCTAATGAAAAACTGTTTTTT. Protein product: CASSQGQGAANEKLFF.